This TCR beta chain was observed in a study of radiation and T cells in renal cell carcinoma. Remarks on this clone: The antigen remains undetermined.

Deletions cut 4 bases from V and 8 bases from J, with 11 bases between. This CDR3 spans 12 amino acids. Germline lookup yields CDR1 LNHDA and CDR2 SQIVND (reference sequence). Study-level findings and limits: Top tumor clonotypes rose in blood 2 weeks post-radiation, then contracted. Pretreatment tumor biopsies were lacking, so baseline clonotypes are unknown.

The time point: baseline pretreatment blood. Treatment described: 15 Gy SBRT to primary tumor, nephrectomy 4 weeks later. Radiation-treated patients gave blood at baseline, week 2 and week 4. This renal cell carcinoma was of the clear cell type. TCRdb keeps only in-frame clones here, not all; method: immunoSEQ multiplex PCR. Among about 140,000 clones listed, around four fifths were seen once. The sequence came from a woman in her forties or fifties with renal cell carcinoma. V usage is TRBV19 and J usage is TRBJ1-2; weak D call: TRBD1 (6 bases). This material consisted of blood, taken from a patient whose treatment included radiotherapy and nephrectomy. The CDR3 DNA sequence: TGTGCCAGTAGTAGCGGACAGTACGGCTACACCTTC. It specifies CASSSGQYGYTF.